One sample yielded the 6 T cell receptor beta chains listed below, sequenced in a study of human T cells and chemical hapten exposure. TCRdb redid the calling of the RACE reads with MiXCR, one entry per CDR3 protein. In the table there are over 95,000 distinct CDR3 sequences, over 10% of which are singletons. Specified time point: patch test 1, 2 weeks after DPC sensitization. Treatment denoted: therapeutic diphenylcyclopropenone sensitization with weekly scalp DPC. The specimen was whole blood, collected in connection with sensitization to the hapten diphenylcyclopropenone (DPC). All receptors come from a woman in her 40s with alopecia areata. Some clones in this sample may be carry-over from other donors' samples.

This clonotype showed up just a few times. The chain links TRBV5-1 to TRBJ2-5, with D tentatively TRBD1 (6 bases). Looked up from germline, CDR1 is SGHRS and CDR2 is YFSETQ. The CDR3 length is 16 residues. The V gene lost 0 bases and the J gene lost 2 bases, with 14 bases spanning the gap. The CDR3 sequence is CASSLESTGNQETQYF. DNA of the CDR3: TGCGCCAGCAGCTTGGAATCAACAGGGAATCAAGAGACCCAGTACTTC. Looking up the rest from reference TRBV5-1 and TRBJ2-5 gives the full variable domain: KAGVTQTPRYLIKTRGQQVTLSCSPISGHRSVSWYQQTPGQGLQFLFEYFSETQRNKGNFPGRFSGRQFSNSRSEMNVSTLELGDSALYLCASSLESTGNQETQYFGPGTRLLVL.

The rearrangement uses TRBV28 and TRBJ2-1; 8 positions agree with TRBD2. Losses at the gene ends were 6 bases for V and 1 base for J; bases not matched to a gene: 2. CDR1 is MDHEN, CDR2 SYDVKM, per germline. The CDR3 sequence is 14 residues long. The CDR3, as DNA: TGTGCCAGCAGCGGACTAGCATCCTACAATGAGCAGTTCTTC. It encodes CASSGLASYNEQFF.

V gene TRBV20-1 combines with J gene TRBJ2-6; D is possibly TRBD1 (5 bases). Between the trimmed V and J ends, which lost 5 bases and 0 bases, there was a span of 11 bases. The CDR3 sequence is 15 residues long. The V gene's germline CDR1 is DFQATT and CDR2 SNEGSKA (reference sequence). This CDR3 is CSAPDSNSGANVLTF. The CDR3 DNA reads as TGCAGTGCTCCAGACAGTAACTCTGGGGCCAACGTCCTGACTTTC.

This clonotype appeared a few times. This rearrangement joins TRBV2 to TRBJ2-7, with 10 bases lining up with TRBD1. This CDR3 comprises 14 residues. Per germline, CDR1 SNHLY and CDR2 FYNNEI. Trimming removed 6 bases from V and 1 base from J; junction bases left unmatched: 3. In DNA, the CDR3 is TGTGCCAGCAGGGGACAGGGGATTTCCTACGAGCAGTACTTC. As protein: CASRGQGISYEQYF.

This clonotype was observed many times. The rearrangement joins TRBV11-2 to TRBJ2-2; no firm D call. Germline CDR1 SGHAT, CDR2 FQNNGV. V dropped 5 bases and J dropped 6 bases, with 10 bases sitting between them. This CDR3 has 13 amino acids. DNA for the CDR3: TGTGCCAGCAGCCGCGTGGTCGCCGGGGAGCTGTTTTTT. Translation: CASSRVVAGELFF.

This clonotype was seen only a few times. J is TRBJ2-3 and V is TRBV7-2; the match to TRBD1 covers 8 bases. This CDR3 comprises 17 residues. CDR1 is SGHTA, CDR2 FQGNSA, per germline. V lost 4 bases to trimming and J lost 0 bases; unmatched junction nucleotides: 9. Here the CDR3 DNA reads TGTGCCAGCAGCTACCGATCAGGGGGCTTAAGCACAGATACGCAGTATTTT. As protein: CASSYRSGGLSTDTQYF.